The source of this T cell receptor beta chain is a study of T-cell reconstitution after alpha-beta-depleted transplantation in children. Findings of the study overall: It was reported that alpha-beta T cells came from several hundred expanded graft clones (about two months after transplant). From newly produced T cells came most of the T-cell counts and diversity one year after transplant. The study traced high day-60 TCRbeta diversity in some patients to surviving recipient T cells and thymic progenitors.

Details on this clonotype: The antigen remains unidentified.

Germline V gene sequence: CDR1 KGHSH, CDR2 LQKENI. The CDR3 covers 15 residues. The ends were cut back, 6 bases at V and 5 bases at J, with 19 bases in the middle. It was with unique molecular identifiers that the TCRbeta library was prepared. TCRdb reprocessed the PCR reads with MiXCR, giving one entry per CDR3 protein. The sample holds about 50,000 distinct CDR3 sequences; under 6% are singletons and the top ten take roughly 31%. This TCR was recovered from a female patient aged 2-10 years who had a stem cell transplant for aplastic anemia, so the T cells may come from the graft donor. This sample comprised PBMCs, mostly from graft donor cells, obtained 60 days after TCRalphabeta/CD19-depleted stem cell transplant. The chain employs TRBV18 and TRBJ1-1, with D possibly being TRBD1 (5 bases). The CDR3 region is CASSPFSQGGTEAFF. As DNA, the CDR3 is TGTGCCAGCTCCCCCTTTTCGCAGGGCGGGACTGAAGCTTTCTTT.